This note documents a single TCR beta chain sequence. Its antigen is unidentified. Several immunoSEQ 96-well plates shared each subset's DNA, each plate a replicate. Replicate PCRs for sorted subsets used approximately 220 ng DNA; this equaled tens of thousands of T cell genomes. Clones were sequenced by immunoSEQ multiplex PCR, and TCRdb holds only the in-frame ones, with some missing. The table lists about 2 million clones, less than 95% of them singletons. As defined, naive CD8 cells were CD45RO-negative and positively selected for CCR7, with terminally differentiated effector memory CD45RA+ cells excluded. The CDR3 has 14 residues. The germline gives CDR1 SQVTM, CDR2 ANQGSEA. V shed 3 bases and J shed 2 bases, with 8 bases lying between them. The source of the sample is a study of shared clonotypes between healthy human individuals. Study context: Those who served as donors were two women and a few men between the ages of 18 and 49. Study-level findings and limits: As a rule, naive subsets had a larger estimated richness than memory subsets.

This TCR was sampled from a man younger than 30 in good health. Source material: naive CD8+ T cells sorted from blood. The rearrangement joins TRBV29-1 to TRBJ2-6; D is unresolved. CDR3 residues: CSVDSGPGANVLTF. The CDR3, as DNA: TGCAGCGTTGATTCTGGACCTGGGGCCAACGTCCTGACTTTC.